This TCR beta chain was found in a study of CD8 T cells in ankylosing spondylitis. Notes on the study in general: Ankylosing spondylitis blood seemed to carry a telltale TCR beta motif made of fewer than ten highly homologous variants. Peripheral blood held disease-linked clones only at relatively low frequency, and these were CD8+.

This clonotype showed up just a few times. What it binds is not known. The V gene's germline CDR1 is GTSNPN and CDR2 SVGIG (reference sequence). V was trimmed by 1 base and J by 6 bases, leaving 8 bases between them. The CDR3 length is 12 residues. In TCRdb, the 5' RACE reads were re-called with MiXCR into one record per CDR3 protein. Among roughly 700,000 distinct CDR3 sequences listed, around 20% were seen once. The receptor's source is a male donor with ankylosing spondylitis. Sequencing was carried out using blood, either unsorted or a sorted T cell fraction (not recorded which). The chain combines TRBV30 with TRBJ2-3, with a weak D call TRBD2 (6 bases). The CDR3 bases are TGTGCCTGGAGTGGGCGGGATGATACGCAGTATTTT. It codes for CAWSGRDDTQYF.